Below, 12 T cell receptor beta chains from the same sample are listed, as sequenced in a study of cytomegalovirus exposure and HLA in healthy donors. PCR used 60 Vbeta primers and 13 Jbeta primers. Sequencing was performed with immunoSEQ multiplex PCR; in TCRdb, only in-frame clones are kept and a portion is missing. The sample records about 130,000 clones, more than 70% being singletons. The sequenced sample was PBMCs. The source is a man aged 40-55 years in good health and CMV-seronegative.

The chain has TRBV5-1 and TRBJ1-1, with D unclear. The CDR3 runs to 13 residues. V lost 2 bases and J 7 bases, leaving 12 bases between the germline ends. CDR1 and CDR2 from the germline V gene are SGHRS and YFSETQ. The CDR3 sequence is CASSFGNDGEAFF. CDR3 DNA sequence: TGCGCCAGCAGCTTCGGGAATGATGGTGAAGCTTTCTTT.

V usage is TRBV28 and J usage is TRBJ1-1; possible D gene TRBD1, 6 bases. The germline gives CDR1 MDHEN, CDR2 SYDVKM. V dropped 6 bases and J dropped 4 bases, with 24 bases sitting between them. The CDR3 extends over 17 amino acids. CDR3 in amino acids: CASRSLYGTTGGTEAFF. The CDR3 nucleotides are TGTGCCAGCAGGTCCCTTTATGGGACAACGGGTGGCACTGAAGCTTTCTTT.

The genes are TRBV4-1 and TRBJ1-3, with D possibly being TRBD1 (5 bases). The V end lost 4 bases, the J end lost 0 bases, and 13 bases lay between the germline ends. This CDR3 is 16 amino acids long. Germline-derived CDR1 and CDR2 are MGHRA and YSYEKL. DNA of the CDR3: TGCGCCAGCAGCCCGGGACTCCCTCTCTCTGGAAACACCATATATTTT. Encoded protein: CASSPGLPLSGNTIYF.

This clone appeared a few times. V gene TRBV7-9 combines with J gene TRBJ1-2; 9 bases map to TRBD1. In germline, CDR1 is SEHNR, CDR2 FQNEAQ (reference sequence). The V gene end was trimmed by 5 bases and the J gene end by 8 bases; junction bases not matched to a gene: 9. The CDR3 spans 14 residues. CDR3: CASSTTGTGKGYTF. Here the CDR3 DNA reads TGTGCCAGCAGCACTACCGGGACAGGGAAAGGCTACACCTTC. The full variable domain, with the rest looked up from reference TRBV7-9 and TRBJ1-2, is DTGVSQNPRHKITKRGQNVTFRCDPISEHNRLYWYRQTLGQGPEFLTYFQNEAQLEKSRLLSDRFSAERPKGSFSTLEIQRTEQGDSAMYLCASSTTGTGKGYTFGSGTRLTVV.

V gene TRBV5-6 combines with J gene TRBJ2-5, with 10 bases matching TRBD1. J gave up 7 bases and V 0 bases, and 9 bases lay outside the gene matches. Per germline, CDR1 SGHDT and CDR2 YYEEEE. The CDR3 is 16 amino acids. The CDR3 region has the DNA TGTGCCAGCAGCTTGGGTGGGACAGGGGACGTGGGGACCCAGTACTTC. Protein sequence: CASSLGGTGDVGTQYF.

The gene calls are TRBV5-4 and TRBJ2-3; 9 bases map to TRBD2. Per germline, CDR1 SGHNT and CDR2 YYREEE (reference sequence). Unmatched junction bases numbered 1, after V lost 0 bases and J lost 2 bases. This CDR3 has 15 amino acids. The CDR3 loop is CASSLEREDTDTQYF. Here the CDR3 DNA reads TGTGCCAGCAGCTTGGAGCGGGAGGACACAGATACGCAGTATTTT.

The chain uses TRBV7-9 and TRBJ2-1; maybe TRBD1 (6 bases). CDR3 size: 15 residues. Germline V gives CDR1 SEHNR, CDR2 FQNEAQ (reference sequence). V was shortened by 3 bases and J by 3 bases, with 12 bases between the two germline ends. CDR3 nucleotides: TGTGCCAGCAGCTTGGGGGCAGTAGGCTACAATGAGCAGTTCTTC. The encoded protein is CASSLGAVGYNEQFF.

The V call is TRBV29-1, the J call TRBJ2-1; unclear D gene. The CDR3 runs 15 residues. Deletions cut 2 bases from V and 5 bases from J, with 16 bases between. From germline, CDR1 is SQVTM and CDR2 ANQGSEA. The CDR3 coding sequence is TGCAGCGTTGAACCCGAGTTGTTGGGCGACAATGAGCAGTTCTTC. Translated, it gives CSVEPELLGDNEQFF.

Comment on this clone: Other DNA variants within this sample encode the same CDR3. This chain connects TRBV4-3 to TRBJ2-3, with TRBD2 matching 10 bases. This CDR3 has 17 amino acids. V trimming: 0 bases; J trimming: 2 bases; junction bases outside the gene matches: 5. Germline V gives CDR1 LGHNA, CDR2 YSLEER. The CDR3 sequence: CASSQDRAGGITDTQYF. The CDR3 bases are TGCGCCAGCAGCCAAGATCGAGCGGGGGGGATCACAGATACGCAGTATTTT.

The J gene is TRBJ2-6, the V gene TRBV2; tentative D call: TRBD2 (5 bases). With 4 bases removed from V and 4 bases from J, the gap between germline ends came to 8 bases. This CDR3 is 14 amino acids long. Germline assignment: CDR1 SNHLY and CDR2 FYNNEI. Written as DNA, the CDR3 is TGTGCCAGCAGTGTCGGGATAGGGGCCAACGTCCTGACTTTC. It is translated as CASSVGIGANVLTF.

This sequence joins TRBV5-4 and TRBJ2-3; 7 bases match TRBD2. Unmatched junction bases numbered 10, after V lost 10 bases and J lost 2 bases. Looked up from germline, CDR1 is SGHNT and CDR2 is YYREEE (reference sequence). The CDR3 contains 14 residues. CDR3: CAGTHGTNTDTQYF. The CDR3 DNA follows: TGTGCCGGAACACATGGGACTAACACAGATACGCAGTATTTT.

This chain uses TRBV7-8 with TRBJ2-6; D is undetermined. Trimming removed 4 bases from V and 0 bases from J, with 7 bases in between. The CDR3 totals 15 residues. Germline loops: CDR1 SGHVS, CDR2 FQNEAQ. The CDR3 coding sequence is TGTGCCAGCAGCTCGTTCAGCTCTGGGGCCAACGTCCTGACTTTC. Protein product: CASSSFSSGANVLTF.